In this sample, the clone carrying this T cell receptor (beta chain) turned up once. The protocol was immunoSEQ multiplex PCR, while the TCRdb copy is restricted to in-frame clones and leaves out a portion. This table has roughly 700,000 clones, approximately 87% appearing once. This sample was included in a study of shared T cell receptors in the human thymus. The CDR3 is made up of 14 amino acids. Germline CDR1 and CDR2: MNHEY and SVGAGI. V lost 4 bases to trimming and J lost 6 bases; unmatched junction nucleotides: 7. The same data also contributed to another study, on human thymus T cells. That report adds: Corrective cardiac surgery supplied the resected thymus tissue.

This chain connects TRBV6-5 to TRBJ1-2; 8 bases fit TRBD1. The receptor was derived from a boy under two years old with a congenital heart defect. Sample: thymocytes. The DNA for the CDR3 is TGTGCCAGCAGTTCATCGACAGGGGACCATGGCTACACCTTC. Translation: CASSSSTGDHGYTF.